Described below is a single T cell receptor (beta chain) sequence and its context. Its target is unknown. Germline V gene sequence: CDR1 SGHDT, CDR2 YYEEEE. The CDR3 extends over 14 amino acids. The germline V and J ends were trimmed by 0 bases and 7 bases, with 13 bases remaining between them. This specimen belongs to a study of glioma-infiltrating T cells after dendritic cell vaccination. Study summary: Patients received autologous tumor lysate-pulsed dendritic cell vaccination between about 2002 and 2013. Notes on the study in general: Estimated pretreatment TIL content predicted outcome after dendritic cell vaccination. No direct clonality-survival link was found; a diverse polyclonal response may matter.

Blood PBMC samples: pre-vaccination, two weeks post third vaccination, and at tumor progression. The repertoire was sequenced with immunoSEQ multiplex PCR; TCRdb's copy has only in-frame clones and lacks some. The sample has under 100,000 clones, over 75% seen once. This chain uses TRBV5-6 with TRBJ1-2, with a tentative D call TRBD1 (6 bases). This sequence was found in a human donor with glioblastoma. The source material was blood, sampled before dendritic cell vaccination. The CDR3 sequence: CASSLGTWTAGYTF. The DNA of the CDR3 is TGTGCCAGCAGCTTGGGGACCTGGACAGCTGGCTACACCTTC.